The clone carrying this T cell receptor (beta chain) showed up just a few times. Other DNA sequences within the sample encode an identical CDR3. The data stem from a study of shared clonotypes between healthy human individuals. As originally analysed: As immunoSEQ supplied junction-only sequences (without quality scores), filtering differed. Assay used: immunoSEQ multiplex PCR; TCRdb lists only in-frame clones, some missing. V, J and clone size derive from that table, while D and trimming were established from the DNA sequence. Of roughly 2 million clones listed, about 95% are singletons. Terminally differentiated effector memory CD45RA+ cells were left out of the naive CD8 fraction, which was CD45RO-negative and positively selected for CCR7. CDR3 length: 12 residues. Trimming shortened V by 0 bases and J by 4 bases, and 4 bases separated the two germline ends. CDR1 is LNHNV and CDR2 is YYDKDF in the germline V gene (reference sequence).

The receptor comes from a man younger than 30 in good health. This chain links TRBV15 with TRBJ2-7; D ambiguous. Sequenced: naive CD8+ T cells sorted from blood. The CDR3: CATSRDLYEQYF. CDR3 nucleotides: TGTGCCACCAGCAGAGATCTTTACGAGCAGTACTTC.